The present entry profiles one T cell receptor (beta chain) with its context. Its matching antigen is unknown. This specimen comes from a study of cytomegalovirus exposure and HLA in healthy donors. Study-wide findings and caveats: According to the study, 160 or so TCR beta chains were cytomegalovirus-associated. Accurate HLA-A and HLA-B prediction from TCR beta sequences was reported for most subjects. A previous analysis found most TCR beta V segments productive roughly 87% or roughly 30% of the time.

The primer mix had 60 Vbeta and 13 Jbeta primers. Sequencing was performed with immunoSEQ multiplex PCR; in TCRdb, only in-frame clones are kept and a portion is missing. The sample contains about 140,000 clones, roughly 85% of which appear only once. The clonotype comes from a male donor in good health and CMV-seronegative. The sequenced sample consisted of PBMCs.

CDR3 sequence reads: CASSLFRDYRGSETQYF. The DNA of the CDR3 is TGTGCCAGCAGTTTATTCCGGGACTACCGAGGTTCGGAGACCCAGTACTTC. The chain is built from TRBV28 and TRBJ2-5; 7 bases match TRBD2. Trimming cost V 1 base and J 5 bases; bases outside gene matches: 13. The CDR3 is made up of 17 amino acids. The germline CDR1 and CDR2 sequences are MDHEN and SYDVKM.